One sample yielded the 25 T cell receptor beta chains listed below, sequenced in a study of blood T cell repertoires in COVID-19. Profiled with immunoSEQ multiplex PCR; TCRdb holds only in-frame clones, not every one. This table holds about 44,000 clones, 89% found once. The specimen was peripheral blood. The source of these receptors is a man in his sixties or seventies with active COVID-19.

The chain has TRBV6-2 or TRBV6-3 and TRBJ1-5; 8 positions match TRBD1. V gave up 6 bases and J gave up 6 bases; unmatched junction bases: 10. The CDR3 consists of 15 residues. Germline CDR1 is MNHEY and CDR2 is SVGEGT. CDR3 protein: CASSQGQGISQPQHF. The CDR3 DNA sequence: TGTGCCAGCAGCCAAGGACAGGGTATCAGTCAGCCCCAGCATTTT.

The gene calls are TRBV13 and TRBJ2-3, with 7 bases aligning to TRBD1. Germline CDR1 reads PRHDT; CDR2 reads FYEKMQ (reference sequence). V trimming: 4 bases; J trimming: 1 base; junction bases outside the gene matches: 11. The CDR3 loop spans 17 amino acids. This CDR3 reads CASSSKTGTRGTDTQYF. The CDR3 DNA sequence: TGTGCCAGCAGCTCCAAGACAGGGACCAGGGGCACAGATACGCAGTATTTT. The variable domain in full, with the rest retrieved from reference TRBV13 and TRBJ2-3, is AAGVIQSPRHLIKEKRETATLKCYPIPRHDTVYWYQQGPGQDPQFLISFYEKMQSDKGSIPDRFSAQQFSDYHSELNMSSLELGDSALYFCASSSKTGTRGTDTQYFGPGTRLTVL.

This chain uses TRBV9 with TRBJ1-4, with D perhaps TRBD1 (6 bases). The length of the CDR3 is 15 residues. V lost 3 bases and J lost 7, with 16 bases in between. Germline CDR1 SGDLS, CDR2 YYNGEE. The CDR3 is CASSGWGGVGEKLFF. CDR3 DNA: TGTGCCAGCAGCGGATGGGGGGGCGTAGGTGAAAAACTGTTTTTT.

V gene TRBV5-4 combines with J gene TRBJ1-5; 9 bases map to TRBD1. J was trimmed by 5 bases and V by 0 bases; bases with no gene match: 3. Germline V gene sequence: CDR1 SGHNT, CDR2 YYREEE (reference sequence). The CDR3 is 15 residues long. CDR3 nucleotides: TGTGCCAGCAGCTTGGGAACAGGGGGCGATCAGCCCCAGCATTTT. As protein: CASSLGTGGDQPQHF.

The V and J genes are TRBV9 and TRBJ1-5; no clear D. This CDR3 is 14 amino acids long. V was pared by 3 bases and J by 0 bases, with 7 bases between. CDR1 and CDR2 (germline): SGDLS, YYNGEE. The CDR3 nucleotides are TGTGCCAGCAGCGCGTCAGTTAGCAATCAGCCCCAGCATTTT. It specifies CASSASVSNQPQHF.

This chain links TRBV6-2 or TRBV6-3 with TRBJ2-3, with TRBD2 as a possible D gene (7 bases). V lost 2 bases and J lost 6, with 15 bases in between. Germline loops: CDR1 MNHEY, CDR2 SVGEGT. The CDR3 loop spans 15 amino acids. CDR3 DNA: TGTGCCAGCAGTTACAGACGGGGGGCCGGGGATACGCAGTATTTT. Residues: CASSYRRGAGDTQYF.

The chain uses TRBV5-4 and TRBJ2-5; perhaps TRBD1 as D (6 bases). In germline, CDR1 is SGHNT, CDR2 YYREEE (reference sequence). This CDR3 is 14 amino acids long. Deletions cut 4 bases from V and 2 bases from J, with 12 bases between. The CDR3 DNA sequence: TGTGCCAGCAGCCGCACAGGGAGACAAGAGACCCAGTACTTC. It translates to CASSRTGRQETQYF.

The rearrangement uses TRBV4-3 and TRBJ1-6, with D tentatively TRBD1 (6 bases). V shed 4 bases and J shed 6 bases, with 16 bases lying between them. The CDR3 runs to 16 residues. CDR1 and CDR2 (germline): LGHNA, YSLEER. In DNA form, the CDR3 reads TGCGCCAGCAGCCGGAAAAGGGACATAGGTAATTCACCCCTCCACTTT. Translated: CASSRKRDIGNSPLHF.

The chain couples TRBV9 to TRBJ2-2; 8 nucleotides agree with TRBD2. The V gene's germline CDR1 is SGDLS and CDR2 YYNGEE. The V and J ends lost 4 bases and 0 bases, in that order; junction bases with no gene match: 8. There are 17 residues in the CDR3. CDR3 DNA: TGTGCCAGCAGCTATTCAGAGGGACTAGCGAACACCGGGGAGCTGTTTTTT. It translates to CASSYSEGLANTGELFF.

This chain uses TRBV4-3 with TRBJ2-7; 7 bases are a match to TRBD1. The CDR3 runs to 15 residues. V gave up 0 bases and J gave up 3 bases; unmatched junction bases: 5. The germline CDR1 and CDR2 sequences are LGHNA and YSLEER. CDR3 nucleotide sequence: TGCGCCAGCAGCCAAGATCGCACAGGGGTCTACGAGCAGTACTTC. It is translated as CASSQDRTGVYEQYF.

Only one count was recorded for this clone. V usage is TRBV11-2 and J usage is TRBJ2-7, with D possibly matching TRBD2 (5 bases). Trimming cost V 3 bases and J 0 bases, with 9 bases left between them. Germline V gene data show CDR1 as SGHAT and CDR2 as FQNNGV. This CDR3 region has 14 residues. The CDR3 loop reads CASSLTGTSYEQYF. The CDR3 coding sequence is TGTGCCAGCAGCTTGACGGGAACCTCCTACGAGCAGTACTTC.

This clone was counted only a few times. The chain employs TRBV6-5 and TRBJ2-7; 8 nucleotides line up with TRBD1. The V gene's germline CDR1 is MNHEY and CDR2 SVGAGI. Unmatched junction bases numbered 2, after V lost 7 bases and J lost 6 bases. This CDR3 contains 11 residues. The CDR3 nucleotides are TGTGCCAGCACTCAGGGGGCCGAGCAGTACTTC. This codes for CASTQGAEQYF.

This sequence joins TRBV3-1 (or the pseudogene TRBV3-2) and TRBJ1-6; D is perhaps TRBD1 (5 bases). Trimming cost V 0 bases and J 9 bases, with 9 bases left between them. This CDR3 comprises 14 residues. Germline assignment: CDR1 LGHDT and CDR2 YNNKEL (reference sequence). The CDR3 spells CASSQDQGASPLHF. The CDR3 bases are TGTGCCAGCAGCCAAGATCAAGGGGCTTCACCCCTCCACTTT.

The chain is built from TRBV6-5 and TRBJ2-1; D gene unclear. Trimming pared 8 bases from V and 8 bases from J, leaving 13 bases between. The germline V gene encodes CDR1 MNHEY and CDR2 SVGAGI. This CDR3 is built from 12 residues. The CDR3, as DNA: TGTGCCAGCGGAAGCGCGTGGGATGAGCAGTTCTTC. Protein: CASGSAWDEQFF.

V and J are TRBV19 and TRBJ2-7; D might be TRBD1 (6 bases). The CDR3 sequence is 13 residues long. Trimming took off 6 bases at V and 5 bases at J, with 14 bases between the two ends. Germline lookup yields CDR1 LNHDA and CDR2 SQIVND (reference sequence). This CDR3 is CASRTQGTHEQYF. CDR3 sequence (DNA): TGTGCCAGTAGGACACAGGGTACCCACGAGCAGTACTTC. The whole variable domain, filled in from reference TRBV19 and TRBJ2-7, reads DGGITQSPKYLFRKEGQNVTLSCEQNLNHDAMYWYRQDPGQGLRLIYYSQIVNDFQKGDIAEGYSVSREKKESFPLTVTSAQKNPTAFYLCASRTQGTHEQYFGPGTRLTVT.

V gene TRBV5-5 combines with J gene TRBJ2-2; possible D gene TRBD1, 5 bases. The V end lost 4 bases, the J end lost 7 bases, and 8 bases lay between the germline ends. Germline assignment: CDR1 SGHKS and CDR2 YYEKEE (reference sequence). The CDR3 covers 12 residues. The CDR3 loop is CASSTGGGELFF. CDR3 coding DNA: TGTGCCAGCAGCACAGGTGGCGGGGAGCTGTTTTTT. Combining the CDR3 with reference TRBV5-5 and TRBJ2-2 gives the whole variable domain DAGVTQSPTHLIKTRGQQVTLRCSPISGHKSVSWYQQVLGQGPQFIFQYYEKEERGRGNFPDRFSARQFPNYSSELNVNALLLGDSALYLCASSTGGGELFFGEGSRLTVL.

J is TRBJ2-1 and V is TRBV11-3; 8 nucleotides line up with TRBD1. V lost 0 bases, J lost 1 base, and 5 bases stayed unmatched. The V gene's germline CDR1 is SGHNT and CDR2 YENEEA. The CDR3 is 17 amino acids. The chain's CDR3 is CASSLEGQGASYNEQFF. The CDR3 coding sequence is TGTGCCAGCAGCTTAGAGGGTCAGGGGGCTTCCTACAATGAGCAGTTCTTC.

The chain recombines TRBV7-2 with TRBJ2-7, with 7 bases fitting TRBD1. The germline V gene has CDR1 SGHTA and CDR2 FQGNSA. Trimming at V came to 0 bases and at J to 3 bases, leaving 5 bases not matched to a gene. The CDR3 consists of 15 residues. The CDR3 protein is CASSLAGTDFYEQYF. The CDR3 DNA sequence: TGTGCCAGCAGCTTAGCTGGGACAGACTTCTACGAGCAGTACTTC. The full variable domain, its missing parts supplied by reference TRBV7-2 and TRBJ2-7, is GAGVSQSPSNKVTEKGKDVELRCDPISGHTALYWYRQSLGQGLEFLIYFQGNSAPDKSGLPSDRFSAERTGGSVSTLTIQRTQQEDSAVYLCASSLAGTDFYEQYFGPGTRLTVT.

This chain joins TRBV6-2 or TRBV6-3 and TRBJ2-5; 7 bases fit TRBD1. Germline CDR1 MNHEY, CDR2 SVGEGT. The CDR3 extends over 15 amino acids. With 5 bases clipped from V and 2 bases from J, the junction kept 8 bases outside the gene matches. The CDR3 coding sequence is TGTGCCAGCAGTGACAGGGACAGAGCTCAAGAGACCCAGTACTTC. This gives the protein CASSDRDRAQETQYF.

V and J are TRBV21-1 and TRBJ2-5; the listed D gene, TRBD2, was not tested against the DNA. TRBV21-1 is given as a pseudogene. The CDR3 runs to 14 residues. The CDR3 reads CASSKAGIAGTQYF. The CDR3 DNA reads as TGTGCCAGCAGCAAAGCCGGGATTGCGGGGACCCAGTACTTC.

V and J are TRBV13 and TRBJ2-5; a weak D match, TRBD1 (6 bases). CDR1 is PRHDT, CDR2 FYEKMQ, per germline (reference sequence). Between the trimmed V and J ends, which lost 2 bases and 2 bases, there was a span of 9 bases. The length of the CDR3 is 14 residues. The CDR3 DNA reads as TGTGCCAGCAGCTTAAGGGGGACGCAAGAGACCCAGTACTTC. Its translation: CASSLRGTQETQYF. Full variable domain (rest looked up from reference TRBV13 and TRBJ2-5): AAGVIQSPRHLIKEKRETATLKCYPIPRHDTVYWYQQGPGQDPQFLISFYEKMQSDKGSIPDRFSAQQFSDYHSELNMSSLELGDSALYFCASSLRGTQETQYFGPGTRLLVL.

This chain uses TRBV5-1 with TRBJ1-4; TRBD1 matches 10 bases. CDR1 is SGHRS, CDR2 YFSETQ, per germline. With V trimmed by 4 bases and J by 4 bases, 4 bases remained unmatched. The CDR3 extends over 15 amino acids. CDR3 protein: CASSIRTGGNEKLFF. DNA for the CDR3: TGCGCCAGCAGCATCAGGACAGGGGGTAATGAAAAACTGTTTTTT.

V gene TRBV6-5 combines with J gene TRBJ1-1; the D gene is possibly TRBD1 (5 bases). V lost 2 bases and J lost 6, with 13 bases in between. This CDR3 is built from 14 residues. Germline V gene data show CDR1 as MNHEY and CDR2 as SVGAGI. The CDR3, as DNA: TGTGCCAGCAGTTACACCGACAGACGCGCTGAAGCTTTCTTT. Its protein product is CASSYTDRRAEAFF.

The chain couples TRBV12-5 to TRBJ2-3; 8 bases align to TRBD2. V gave up 6 bases and J gave up 4 bases; unmatched junction bases: 9. This CDR3 spans 15 amino acids. In germline, CDR1 is LGHNT, CDR2 FRNRAP. The CDR3 coding sequence is TGTGCTAGTGGCCGCACGGGGGGGTTCGCAGATACGCAGTATTTT. It codes for CASGRTGGFADTQYF.

This clone was observed once. The chain couples TRBV6-6 to TRBJ1-3; no firm D call. Germline lookup yields CDR1 MNHNY and CDR2 SVGAGI (reference sequence). V lost 0 bases and J lost 3, with 12 bases in between. The CDR3 length is 16 residues. CDR3 DNA sequence: TGTGCCAGCAGTTACTCGAACGCGGGTAATGGAAACACCATATATTTT. Translating gives CASSYSNAGNGNTIYF.